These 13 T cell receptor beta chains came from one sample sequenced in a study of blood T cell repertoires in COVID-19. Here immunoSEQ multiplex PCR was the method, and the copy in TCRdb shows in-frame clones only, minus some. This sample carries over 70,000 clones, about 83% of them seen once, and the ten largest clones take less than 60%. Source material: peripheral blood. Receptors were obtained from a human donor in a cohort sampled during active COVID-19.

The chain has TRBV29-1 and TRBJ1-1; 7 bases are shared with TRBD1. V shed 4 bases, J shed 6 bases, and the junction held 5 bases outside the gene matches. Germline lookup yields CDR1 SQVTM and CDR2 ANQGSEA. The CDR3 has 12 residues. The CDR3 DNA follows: TGCAGCGTTGTTTTAACAGGGGCTGAAGCTTTCTTT. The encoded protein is CSVVLTGAEAFF.

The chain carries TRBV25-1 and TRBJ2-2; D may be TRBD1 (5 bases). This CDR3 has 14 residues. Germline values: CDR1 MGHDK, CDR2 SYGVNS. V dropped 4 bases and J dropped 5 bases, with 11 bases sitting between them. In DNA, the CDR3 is TGTGCCAGCAGTGTGGACATTGGGACCGGGGAGCTGTTTTTT. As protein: CASSVDIGTGELFF.

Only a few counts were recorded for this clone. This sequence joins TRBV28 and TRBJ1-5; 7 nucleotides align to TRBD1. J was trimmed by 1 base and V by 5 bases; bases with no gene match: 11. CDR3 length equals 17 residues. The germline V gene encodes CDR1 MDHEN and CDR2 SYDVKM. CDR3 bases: TGTGCCAGCAGTCGCGTAGGGGCAGGGGGAAGCAATCAGCCCCAGCATTTT. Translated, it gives CASSRVGAGGSNQPQHF.

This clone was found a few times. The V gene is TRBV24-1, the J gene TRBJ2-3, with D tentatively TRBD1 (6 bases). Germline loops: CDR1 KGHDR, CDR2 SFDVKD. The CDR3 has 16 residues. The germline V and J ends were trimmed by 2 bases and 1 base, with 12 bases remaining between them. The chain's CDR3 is CATSDSLGAGTDTQYF. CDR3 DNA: TGTGCCACCAGTGATTCCCTGGGGGCTGGCACAGATACGCAGTATTTT.

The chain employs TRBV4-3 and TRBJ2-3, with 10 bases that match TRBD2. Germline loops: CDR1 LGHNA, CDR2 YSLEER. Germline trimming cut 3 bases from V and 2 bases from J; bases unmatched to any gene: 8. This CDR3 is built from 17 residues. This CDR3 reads CASSQRPLAGNTDTQYF. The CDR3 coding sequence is TGCGCCAGCAGCCAGCGCCCACTAGCGGGGAACACAGATACGCAGTATTTT.

CDR3 nucleotides: TGCAGCGCCTCGGGGGGCCGCGACACCGGGGAGCTGTTTTTT. This translates into CSASGGRDTGELFF. J is TRBJ2-2 and V is TRBV29-1, with D perhaps matching TRBD2 (7 bases). The V gene lost 7 bases and the J gene lost 3 bases, with 15 bases spanning the gap. This CDR3 contains 14 residues. Germline V CDR1 and CDR2: SQVTM, ANQGSEA.

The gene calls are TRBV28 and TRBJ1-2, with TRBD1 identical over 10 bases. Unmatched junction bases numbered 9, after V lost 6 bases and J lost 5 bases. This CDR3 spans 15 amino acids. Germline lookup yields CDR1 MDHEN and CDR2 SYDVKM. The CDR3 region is CASSYRQGARYGYTF. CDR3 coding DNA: TGTGCCAGCAGCTACCGACAGGGGGCCAGGTATGGCTACACCTTC.

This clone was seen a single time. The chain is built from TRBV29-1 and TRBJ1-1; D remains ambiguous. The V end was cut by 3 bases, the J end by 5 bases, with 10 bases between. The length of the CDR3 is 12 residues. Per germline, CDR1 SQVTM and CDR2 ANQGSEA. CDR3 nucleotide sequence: TGCAGCGTTGAGTCCGGGATTACTGAAGCTTTCTTT. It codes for CSVESGITEAFF.

CDR3 loop: CASSPFAGGLSDTQYF. In DNA form, the CDR3 reads TGTGCCAGCTCACCATTCGCGGGAGGGCTTTCAGATACGCAGTATTTT. The rearrangement uses TRBV18 and TRBJ2-3; TRBD2 matches at 9 bases. Trimming removed 2 bases from V and 4 bases from J; junction bases left unmatched: 7. Germline V gene sequence: CDR1 KGHSH, CDR2 LQKENI. The CDR3 spans 16 residues.

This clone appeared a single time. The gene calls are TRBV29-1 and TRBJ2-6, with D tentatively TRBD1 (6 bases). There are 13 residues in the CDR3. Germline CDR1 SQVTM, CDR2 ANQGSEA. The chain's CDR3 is CRETGPGANVLTF. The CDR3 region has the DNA TGCAGGGAAACAGGGCCGGGGGCCAACGTCCTGACTTTC.

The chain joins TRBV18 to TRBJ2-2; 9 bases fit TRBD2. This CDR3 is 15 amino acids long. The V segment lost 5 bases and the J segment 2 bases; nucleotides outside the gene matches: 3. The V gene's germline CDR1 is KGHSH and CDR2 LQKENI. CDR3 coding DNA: TGTGCCAGCTCAAGGACTAGCGATAACACCGGGGAGCTGTTTTTT. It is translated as CASSRTSDNTGELFF.

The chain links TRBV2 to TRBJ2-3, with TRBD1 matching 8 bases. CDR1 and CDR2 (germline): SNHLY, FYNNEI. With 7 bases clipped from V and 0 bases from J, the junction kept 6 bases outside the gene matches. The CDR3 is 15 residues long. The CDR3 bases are TGTGCCAGCATCCGGACAGGGACTAGCACAGATACGCAGTATTTT. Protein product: CASIRTGTSTDTQYF.

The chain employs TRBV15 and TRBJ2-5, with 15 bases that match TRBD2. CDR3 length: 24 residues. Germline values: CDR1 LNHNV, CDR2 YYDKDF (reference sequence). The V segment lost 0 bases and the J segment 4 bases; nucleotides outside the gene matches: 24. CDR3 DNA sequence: TGTGCCACCAGCAGAGATCTTGGGACTAGCGGGAGGTTTTCTCGAGGCCCCCAGGGAGAGACCCAGTACTTC. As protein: CATSRDLGTSGRFSRGPQGETQYF.